Each of the 5 T cell receptor beta chains below was sequenced from the same sample in a study of cytomegalovirus exposure and HLA in healthy donors. PCR amplification relied on 60 Vbeta primers (plus 13 Jbeta primers). The protocol was immunoSEQ multiplex PCR, while the TCRdb copy is restricted to in-frame clones and leaves out a portion. Altogether approximately 190,000 clones are present, about nine tenths being singletons, with the ten largest covering roughly 1.3%. Input material: PBMCs. The receptors come from a man aged 25-40 years in good health and CMV-seronegative.

The V gene is TRBV7-2, the J gene TRBJ2-1; 7 bases agree with TRBD2. The CDR3 sequence is 16 residues long. The germline V gene encodes CDR1 SGHTA and CDR2 FQGNSA. V lost 2 bases to trimming and J lost 7 bases; unmatched junction nucleotides: 11. CDR3 sequence (DNA): TGTGCCAGCAGCTTACCAGAGGGAGGGCCGCGTAATGAGCAGTTCTTC. Encoded protein: CASSLPEGGPRNEQFF.

The chain uses TRBV28 and TRBJ1-5, with D unresolved. The CDR3 has 14 amino acids. Per the germline V gene, CDR1 is MDHEN and CDR2 is SYDVKM. Trimming took 8 bases from V and 6 from J, leaving 17 bases between them. CDR3 nucleotide sequence: TGTGCCAGCCATAGCTTTGGTCAAGGTCAGCCCCAGCATTTT. Translating gives CASHSFGQGQPQHF.

This sequence joins TRBV4-1 and TRBJ2-5, with 9 bases fitting TRBD1. The DNA end is more similar to TRBJ2-7, so the J call may be wrong. This CDR3 spans 15 amino acids. Germline V gives CDR1 MGHRA, CDR2 YSYEKL. CDR3 DNA: TGCGCCAGCAGCCAAATGACAGGGGGGACCTACGAGCAGTACTTC. This encodes CASSQMTGGTYEQYF.

This sequence joins TRBV2 and TRBJ2-1; D perhaps matches TRBD2 (5 bases). Trimming took off 6 bases at V and 1 base at J, with 19 bases between the two ends. The CDR3 contains 17 residues. The germline V gene encodes CDR1 SNHLY and CDR2 FYNNEI. CDR3 residues: CASSNSTGWRSYNEQFF. The CDR3 nucleotides read TGTGCCAGCAGCAATAGTACGGGTTGGAGGTCCTACAATGAGCAGTTCTTC.

There are a few counts of this clone. The rearrangement uses TRBV19 and TRBJ2-5; D is perhaps TRBD2 (6 bases). Per germline, CDR1 LNHDA and CDR2 SQIVND (reference sequence). This CDR3 is 15 amino acids long. Trimming cost V 1 base and J 1 base, with 10 bases left between them. This CDR3 reads CASSIGAGPQETQYF. CDR3 nucleotide sequence: TGTGCCAGTAGTATAGGGGCGGGACCCCAAGAGACCCAGTACTTC.